This T cell receptor beta chain was identified during a study of cytomegalovirus exposure and HLA in healthy donors. Study results and caveats: Owing to their indistinguishability, certain V segments, notably TRBV6-2 and TRBV6-3, were excluded. When a later analysis was performed, an Asian-associated ancestry cluster reportedly had fewer N-insertions than the 666-donor mean. In a later analysis, 16,951 TCR beta sequences were associated with HLA alleles at 0.05 false discovery rate.

60 Vbeta and 13 Jbeta primers were used in PCR. Here immunoSEQ multiplex PCR was the method, and the copy in TCRdb shows in-frame clones only, minus some. The sample shows 150,000 to 200,000 clones, over 60% of them seen only once. Nominal health characterized the donors when sampled, though unrecorded immune exposures were likely. The CDR3 length is 14 residues. Germline V gene data show CDR1 as SGHTA and CDR2 as FQGNSA. The germline V and J ends were trimmed by 3 bases and 3 bases, with 9 bases remaining between them. About this clone itself: Its matching antigen is unknown.

The V call is TRBV7-2, the J call TRBJ2-1; possible D gene TRBD1, 6 bases. Specimen: PBMCs. This sequence was found in a man aged 45 to 65 in good health and CMV-seropositive. The CDR3 loop is CASSFLGGYNEQFF. The CDR3 nucleotides are TGTGCCAGCAGCTTCTTAGGGGGCTACAATGAGCAGTTCTTC.